What follows describes a single TCR beta chain. The data are from a study of blood T cell repertoires in COVID-19. Study context: The origin of the acute and convalescent COVID-19 samples was the United States, Italy and Spain. In each case, the material was cDNA or gDNA derived from T cells, B-cell-depleted T cells, or PBMCs.

How the authors handled the data: Using reference gene primer amplification, nucleated cell counts were estimated. Assay used: immunoSEQ multiplex PCR; TCRdb lists only in-frame clones, some missing. Clonal size and the V and J genes are those of that table, whereas D and trimming came from the DNA. The sample holds 150,000 to 200,000 clones, approximately 79% seen once. The germline V and J ends were trimmed by 2 bases and 2 bases, with 12 bases remaining between them. Germline V gene data show CDR1 as SNHLY and CDR2 as FYNNEI. The CDR3 extends over 16 amino acids. V usage is TRBV2 and J usage is TRBJ1-4; a possible D gene is TRBD1 (5 bases). The sequenced sample consisted of peripheral blood. The TCR originated in a woman aged 65 to 85 with acute or convalescent COVID-19. The DNA of the CDR3 is TGTGCCAGCAGTGAAAGGGTCGCAGGGACTAATGAAAAACTGTTTTTT. It is translated as CASSERVAGTNEKLFF.